The 5 T cell receptor beta chains below were found in one sample sequenced in a study of T cell changes during pregnancy in multiple sclerosis. Measured with immunoSEQ multiplex PCR; TCRdb has only the in-frame clones, and not every one. This table holds around 130,000 clones, roughly 97% found once. This sample comprised peripheral blood, obtained after pregnancy. Receptors were obtained from a female donor with multiple sclerosis, enrolled in a pregnancy study.

This sequence joins TRBV7-2 and TRBJ1-1; D uncertain. This CDR3 is built from 13 residues. Germline V gene data show CDR1 as SGHTA and CDR2 as FQGNSA. V lost 4 bases, J lost 4 bases, and 10 bases lay in between. The CDR3 DNA reads as TGTGCCAGCAGCTCCCCCCTAGGCACTGAAGCTTTCTTT. It is translated as CASSSPLGTEAFF.

The chain links TRBV5-6 to TRBJ1-2; maybe TRBD1 (5 bases). The CDR3 is 12 amino acids. The germline gives CDR1 SGHDT, CDR2 YYEEEE. Trimming took 0 bases from V and 6 from J, leaving 6 bases between them. This CDR3 reads CASSLVTDGYTF. The CDR3 nucleotides are TGTGCCAGCAGCTTGGTGACAGATGGCTACACCTTC.

V gene TRBV7-3 combines with J gene TRBJ2-3, with 8 nucleotides matching TRBD1. Unmatched junction bases numbered 4, after V lost 5 bases and J lost 3 bases. The CDR3 has 14 amino acids. Germline CDR1 reads SGHTA; CDR2 reads FQGTGA. CDR3 DNA sequence: TGTGCCAGCAGCCTGGACAGGGTGACAGATACGCAGTATTTT. Its protein product is CASSLDRVTDTQYF. Based on the CDR3 plus reference TRBV7-3 and TRBJ2-3, the full variable domain is GAGVSQTPSNKVTEKGKYVELRCDPISGHTALYWYRQSLGQGPEFLIYFQGTGAADDSGLPNDRFFAVRPEGSVSTLKIQRTERGDSAVYLCASSLDRVTDTQYFGPGTRLTVL.

The V and J genes are TRBV18 and TRBJ2-2, with D possibly being TRBD2 (6 bases). CDR3 size: 16 residues. Germline lookup yields CDR1 KGHSH and CDR2 LQKENI. Trimming pared 3 bases from V and 7 bases from J, leaving 18 bases between. CDR3 residues: CASSPRHLRELGELFF. The CDR3, as DNA: TGTGCCAGCTCACCCCGCCATCTTCGGGAGCTCGGGGAGCTGTTTTTT.

The chain joins TRBV5-6 to TRBJ2-5; D uncertain. Looked up from germline, CDR1 is SGHDT and CDR2 is YYEEEE. CDR3 length: 15 residues. Trimming removed 1 base at V and 7 bases at J, with 17 bases between. The CDR3 nucleotides are TGTGCCAGCAGCTTGCCCCAAAGGATGGGCTCGACCCAGTACTTC. Its translation: CASSLPQRMGSTQYF.